The entry below describes one TCR beta chain. Antigen specificity is unknown. This CDR3 contains 15 residues. Germline trimming cut 3 bases from V and 2 bases from J; bases unmatched to any gene: 4. The germline V gene encodes CDR1 MNHEY and CDR2 SVGEGT. The data belong to a study of CD8 T cells in ankylosing spondylitis. Findings of the study overall: Roughly eight highly homologous variants made up a TCR beta motif that seemed to typify ankylosing spondylitis blood. In ankylosing spondylitis patients, matched synovial fluid reportedly showed significant enrichment of disease-linked clones.

Generation of TCR beta libraries employed quantitative 5'-RACE incorporating molecular barcodes. TCRdb analysed the 5' RACE reads with MiXCR anew, one entry per CDR3 protein. The sample yields roughly 90,000 distinct CDR3 sequences, 8% to 10% seen once. The V gene is TRBV6-2 or TRBV6-3, the J gene TRBJ2-1; 7 positions agree with TRBD2. The sequenced sample consisted of blood, either unsorted or a sorted T cell fraction (not recorded which). The receptor comes from a male donor with ankylosing spondylitis or in good health (not recorded which). The CDR3 protein is CASSYLGLAYNEQFF. The CDR3, as DNA: TGTGCCAGCAGTTATTTAGGACTAGCCTACAATGAGCAGTTCTTC.